The 6 T cell receptor beta chains listed next were all sequenced from one sample in a study of T cells in Graves' hyperthyroidism and ophthalmopathy. RNA transcripts served as the template for amplifying TCR beta CDR3 regions. HTBI primers were the set used in a first-round RT-PCR of the TCR CDR3. TCRdb itself ran the multiplex PCR reads through MiXCR, one entry per CDR3 protein. The repertoire consists of approximately 350,000 distinct CDR3 sequences, with 15% occurring once and the leading ten covering about 21%. Sequencing used blood. The receptors come from a woman aged 55-75 years with Graves' ophthalmopathy.

This clonotype showed up many times. The chain carries TRBV12-3 or TRBV12-4 and TRBJ2-2; tentatively, D is TRBD1 (6 bases). V gave up 11 bases and J gave up 2 bases, with 12 bases separating them. This CDR3 region has 13 residues. CDR3 sequence reads: CAGWTANTGELFF. CDR3 nucleotides: TGTGCCGGGTGGACAGCAAACACCGGGGAGCTGTTTTTT.

This clonotype has just one count. A read error is possible here, since a much larger clone lies one base away. The chain uses TRBV27 and TRBJ2-2; D is undetermined. The CDR3 contains 14 residues. V lost 5 bases and J 1 base, leaving 8 bases between the germline ends. The V gene's germline CDR1 is MNHEY and CDR2 SMNVEV (reference sequence). CDR3 coding DNA: TGTGCCAGCAGTGGTTGGATGAACACCGGGGAGCTGTTTTTT. As protein: CASSGWMNTGELFF.

This chain connects TRBV20-1 to TRBJ2-3; D gene uncertain. CDR3 length equals 16 residues. Between the trimmed V and J ends, which lost 0 bases and 4 bases, there was a span of 17 bases. The V gene's germline CDR1 is DFQATT and CDR2 SNEGSKA (reference sequence). As DNA, the CDR3 is TGCAGTGCTAGAGATGCCCCCAGCCGACCGCCAGATACGCAGTATTTT. Protein product: CSARDAPSRPPDTQYF.

This clonotype was seen repeatedly, ten times or more. The V and J genes are TRBV3-1 and TRBJ2-7; 12 bases line up with TRBD2. The germline V gene has CDR1 LGHDT and CDR2 YNNKEL (reference sequence). The CDR3 sequence is 17 residues long. J gave up 0 bases and V 3 bases, and 6 bases lay outside the gene matches. CDR3 nucleotides: TGTGCCAGCAGCCACCCACTAGCGGGGGGAATCTCCTACGAGCAGTACTTC. It yields the protein CASSHPLAGGISYEQYF.

This clonotype was counted many times. The genes are TRBV30 and TRBJ2-5, with TRBD2 identical over 13 bases. In germline, CDR1 is GTSNPN, CDR2 SVGIG (reference sequence). This CDR3 spans 15 amino acids. The V gene end was trimmed by 4 bases and the J gene end by 5 bases; junction bases not matched to a gene: 7. CDR3 protein: CAWTLAGGPQETQYF. The CDR3 bases are TGTGCCTGGACACTAGCGGGAGGGCCCCAGGAGACCCAGTACTTC.

The chain couples TRBV11-3 to TRBJ1-6, with 7 bases matching TRBD1. In germline, CDR1 is SGHNT, CDR2 YENEEA. CDR3 length equals 16 residues. After removal of 4 bases from V and 7 bases from J, the junction contained 10 bases not matched to a gene. This CDR3 is CASSSWGGTENSPLHF. CDR3 DNA sequence: TGTGCCAGCAGCTCCTGGGGGGGGACAGAGAATTCACCCCTCCACTTT.